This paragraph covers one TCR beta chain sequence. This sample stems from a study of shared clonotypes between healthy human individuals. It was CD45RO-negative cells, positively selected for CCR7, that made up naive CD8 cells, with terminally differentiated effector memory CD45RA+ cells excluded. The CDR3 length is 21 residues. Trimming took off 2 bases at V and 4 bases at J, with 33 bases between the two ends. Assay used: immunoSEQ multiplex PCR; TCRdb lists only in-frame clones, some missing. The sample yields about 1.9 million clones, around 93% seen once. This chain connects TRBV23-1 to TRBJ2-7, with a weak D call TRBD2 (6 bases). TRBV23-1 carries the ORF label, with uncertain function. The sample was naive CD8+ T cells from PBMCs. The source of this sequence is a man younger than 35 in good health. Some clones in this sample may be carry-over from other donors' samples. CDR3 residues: CASSQNNSGGLLVPTVYEQYF. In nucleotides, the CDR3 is TGCGCCAGCAGTCAAAACAACTCCGGAGGACTATTGGTTCCTACGGTATACGAGCAGTACTTC.